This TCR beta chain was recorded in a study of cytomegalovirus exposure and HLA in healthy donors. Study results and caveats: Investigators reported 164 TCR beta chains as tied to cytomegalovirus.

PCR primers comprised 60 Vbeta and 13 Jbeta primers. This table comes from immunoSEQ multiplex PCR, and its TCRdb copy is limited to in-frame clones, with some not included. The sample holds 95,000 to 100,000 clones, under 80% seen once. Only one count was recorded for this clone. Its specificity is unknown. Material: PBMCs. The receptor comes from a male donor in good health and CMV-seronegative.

CDR3 sequence: CASSAGNRRTDTQYF. DNA of the CDR3: TGTGCCAGCAGTGCCGGTAACAGAAGAACAGATACGCAGTATTTT. V usage is TRBV6-4 and J usage is TRBJ2-3, with D unresolved. The length of the CDR3 is 15 residues. The V gene's germline CDR1 is MRHNA and CDR2 SNTAGT. V was clipped by 4 bases and J by 3 bases, with 14 bases between them.